In its sample, the clone carrying this TCR beta chain was seen once. Its specificity is not known. Germline and junction disagree at one end, which may indicate a read error. The data originate from a study of blood T cells in healthy people across ages. General study results and limits: In older individuals, TCR beta diversity per million T cells was lower, falling roughly linearly with age.

A second about 6 to 11 cycle PCR used barcoded and J-beta primers. MiXCR was run by TCRdb on the 5' RACE reads, yielding one entry per CDR3 protein. The sample lists about 1 million distinct CDR3 sequences, 45% occurring once. This CDR3 comprises 13 residues. Per germline, CDR1 SGHTA and CDR2 FQGTGA. This clonotype was sampled from a woman aged 60-75 years in good health. Sequenced sample: blood. The V and J genes are TRBV7-3 and TRBJ2-1; no firm D call. CDR3 sequence (DNA): TGTGCCGGCAGCGTAACCGACTACAATGAGCAGTTCTTC. Encoded protein: CAGSVTDYNEQFF.